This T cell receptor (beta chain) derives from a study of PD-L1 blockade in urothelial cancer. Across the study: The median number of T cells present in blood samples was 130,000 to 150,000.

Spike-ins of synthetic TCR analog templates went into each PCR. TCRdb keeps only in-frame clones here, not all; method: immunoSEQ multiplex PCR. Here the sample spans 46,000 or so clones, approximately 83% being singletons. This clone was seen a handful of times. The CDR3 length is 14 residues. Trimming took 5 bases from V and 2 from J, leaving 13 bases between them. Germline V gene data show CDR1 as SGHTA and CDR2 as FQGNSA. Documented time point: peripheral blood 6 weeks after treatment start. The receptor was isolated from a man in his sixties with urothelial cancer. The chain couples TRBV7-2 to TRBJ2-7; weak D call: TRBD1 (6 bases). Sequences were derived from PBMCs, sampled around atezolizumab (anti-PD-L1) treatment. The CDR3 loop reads CASSPKGETYEQYF. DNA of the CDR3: TGTGCCAGCAGCCCGAAGGGGGAGACCTACGAGCAGTACTTC.